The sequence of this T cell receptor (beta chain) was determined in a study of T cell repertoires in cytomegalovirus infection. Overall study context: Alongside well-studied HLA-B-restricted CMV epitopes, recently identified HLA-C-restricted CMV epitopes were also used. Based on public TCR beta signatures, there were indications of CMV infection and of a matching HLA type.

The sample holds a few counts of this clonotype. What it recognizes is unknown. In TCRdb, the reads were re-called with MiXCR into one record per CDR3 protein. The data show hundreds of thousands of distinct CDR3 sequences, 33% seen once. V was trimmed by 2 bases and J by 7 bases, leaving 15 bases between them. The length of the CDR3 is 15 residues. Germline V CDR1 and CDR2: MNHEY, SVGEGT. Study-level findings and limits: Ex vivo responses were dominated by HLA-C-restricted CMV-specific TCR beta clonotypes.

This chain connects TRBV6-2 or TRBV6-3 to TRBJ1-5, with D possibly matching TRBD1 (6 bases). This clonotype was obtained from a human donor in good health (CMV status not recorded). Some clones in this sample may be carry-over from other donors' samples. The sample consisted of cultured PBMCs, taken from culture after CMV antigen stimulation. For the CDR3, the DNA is TGTGCCAGCAGTTACCCCGGGACAATTAACCAGCCCCAGCATTTT. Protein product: CASSYPGTINQPQHF.